Each of the 20 T cell receptor beta chains below was sequenced from the same sample in a study of T cells in Graves' hyperthyroidism and ophthalmopathy. Template material for amplifying TCR beta CDR3 regions consisted of RNA transcripts. The primer set for the first-round RT-PCR of the TCR CDR3 was HTBI. TCRdb itself ran the multiplex PCR reads through MiXCR, one entry per CDR3 protein. The profile shows 500,000 to 750,000 distinct CDR3 sequences, around 46% of them singletons. The sample consisted of peripheral blood or thyroid tissue (not recorded which). The receptor set was obtained from a woman under 30 with Graves' hyperthyroidism.

In its sample, this clonotype was seen a few times. The chain combines TRBV19 with TRBJ2-5, with 14 positions matching TRBD2. The CDR3 loop spans 16 amino acids. Germline V gene lookup returns CDR1 LNHDA and CDR2 SQIVND (reference sequence). V was pared by 4 bases and J by 5 bases, with 6 bases of the junction left unmatched. The CDR3 bases are TGTGCCAGTAGTACCGGGACTAGCGGGAGAGGGGAGACCCAGTACTTC. Its translation is CASSTGTSGRGETQYF.

This clonotype was counted ten times or more. The chain carries TRBV27 and TRBJ2-5, with D unresolved. Per germline, CDR1 MNHEY and CDR2 SMNVEV (reference sequence). Trimming left V 8 bases short and J 4 bases short, with 8 bases between. CDR3 length equals 11 residues. CDR3 residues: CASRIGETQYF. CDR3 sequence (DNA): TGTGCCAGCCGGATTGGAGAGACCCAGTACTTC.

This clonotype was counted a single time. This sequence joins TRBV5-1 and TRBJ2-5; D gene unclear. Trimming stripped 4 bases from V and 9 bases from J, with 22 bases between. From germline, CDR1 is SGHRS and CDR2 YFSETQ. CDR3 size: 15 residues. The CDR3 region has the DNA TGCGCCAGCAGCCCCAGTCCCCGAAGCAATCAGCCCCAGTACTTC. Translation gives CASSPSPRSNQPQYF.

This clonotype has just a few counts. V is TRBV6-7 and J is TRBJ2-7; 8 bases map to TRBD1. TRBV6-7 is recorded as an ORF, its role being uncertain. The CDR3 extends over 15 amino acids. Unmatched junction bases numbered 9, after V lost 5 bases and J lost 3 bases. The CDR3 DNA reads as TGTGCCAGCAGTAAGGGGACAGGATTAAACTACGAGCAGTACTTC. Encoded protein: CASSKGTGLNYEQYF.

A note on this clonotype: One end of the junction is discordant with germline, which a read error may explain. The chain employs TRBV7-7 and TRBJ2-5, with D possibly being TRBD1 or TRBD2 (6 bases each). This CDR3 spans 18 amino acids. CDR1 is SSHAT, CDR2 FNYEAQ, per germline (reference sequence). The CDR3 coding sequence is TGTGCTAGCAGCTCATGGCCCAAGGGGGACGGGGGCCAAGAGACCCAGTACTTC. Residues: CASSSWPKGDGGQETQYF. Full variable domain (missing parts from reference TRBV7-7 and TRBJ2-5): GAGVSQSPRYKVTKRGQDVTLRCDPISSHATLYWYQQALGQGPEFLTYFNYEAQPDKSGLPSDRFSAERPEGSISTLTIQRTEQRDSAMYRCASSSWPKGDGGQETQYFGPGTRLLVL.

This clonotype was recorded at least ten times. Written as DNA, the CDR3 is TGCGCCAGCAGCTTGTGGGCGGGACCCCAAGAGACCCAGTACTTC. It codes for CASSLWAGPQETQYF. V is TRBV5-1 and J is TRBJ2-5, with a tentative D call TRBD2 (6 bases). Germline CDR1 reads SGHRS; CDR2 reads YFSETQ. This CDR3 has 15 amino acids. The V and J ends lost 1 base and 1 base respectively, with 11 bases between them.

This chain joins TRBV7-8 and TRBJ2-7, with TRBD1 matching 7 bases. The CDR3 is 15 amino acids. The V gene end was trimmed by 4 bases and the J gene end by 4 bases; junction bases not matched to a gene: 10. Germline lookup yields CDR1 SGHVS and CDR2 FQNEAQ. CDR3: CASSSSERGLYEQYF. For the CDR3, the DNA is TGTGCCAGCAGCTCGTCGGAGAGGGGGCTGTACGAGCAGTACTTC.

The V and J genes are TRBV9 and TRBJ2-7; unclear D gene. Trimming left V 4 bases short and J 8 bases short, with 10 bases between. The length of the CDR3 is 11 residues. Germline V gene sequence: CDR1 SGDLS, CDR2 YYNGEE. CDR3 sequence reads: CASSLSDQQYF. In nucleotides, the CDR3 is TGTGCCAGCAGCTTATCGGATCAGCAGTACTTC.

This clonotype was found a few times. This chain links TRBV11-2 with TRBJ2-2; 8 bases fit TRBD1. Germline trimming cut 6 bases from V and 0 bases from J; bases unmatched to any gene: 6. The CDR3 sequence is 16 residues long. Germline V gene lookup returns CDR1 SGHAT and CDR2 FQNNGV. The CDR3 sequence is CASSPTDRANTGELFF. In DNA form, the CDR3 reads TGTGCCAGCAGTCCTACGGACAGGGCGAACACCGGGGAGCTGTTTTTT.

This clonotype was recorded many times. The V gene is TRBV2, the J gene TRBJ1-4; TRBD1 matches 7 bases. The CDR3 is 14 residues long. CDR1 and CDR2 (germline): SNHLY, FYNNEI. V shed 5 bases and J 7 bases; nucleotides not matched to a gene: 7. In DNA form, the CDR3 reads TGTGCCAGCAGTCTCAGGGGGTTTGTTGAAAAACTGTTTTTT. Amino acids: CASSLRGFVEKLFF.

This clonotype was picked up many times. This sequence joins TRBV24-1 and TRBJ1-5; 7 nucleotides line up with TRBD1. J was trimmed by 0 bases and V by 7 bases; bases with no gene match: 2. The CDR3 length is 14 residues. Per the germline V gene, CDR1 is KGHDR and CDR2 is SFDVKD. CDR3 protein: CATSGDSSNQPQHF. CDR3 nucleotide sequence: TGTGCCACCAGCGGGGACAGTAGCAATCAGCCCCAGCATTTT.

To note about this clonotype: Since a much larger clone is just one base distant, this may be a read error. The V gene is TRBV29-1, the J gene TRBJ2-3; TRBD2 matches at 7 bases. Germline values: CDR1 SQVTM, CDR2 ANQGSEA. The CDR3 length is 15 residues. The V gene end was trimmed by 2 bases and the J gene end by 1 base; junction bases not matched to a gene: 6. The CDR3, as DNA: TGCAGCGTTGAACCCCTAGCGGAAGGCACAGATACGCAGTATTTT. This codes for CSVEPLAEGTDTQYF.

This clonotype was seen just once. This chain joins TRBV7-8 and TRBJ1-1, with D possibly TRBD1 on 5 matching bases. The V and J ends lost 0 bases and 0 bases respectively, with 14 bases between them. This CDR3 has 17 residues. Germline V gives CDR1 SGHVS, CDR2 FQNEAQ. This chain's CDR3 is CASSLAGGATLNTEAFF. The DNA for the CDR3 is TGTGCCAGCAGCTTAGCGGGAGGGGCCACGTTGAACACTGAAGCTTTCTTT.

The CDR3 DNA reads TGCGCCAGCAGCCAAGATTATGGAGATTCGTACCAAGAGACCCAGTACTTC. It encodes CASSQDYGDSYQETQYF. The V and J genes are TRBV4-1 and TRBJ2-5; D not certain. The CDR3 has 17 amino acids. V lost 0 bases and J lost 0, with 14 bases in between. Per germline, CDR1 MGHRA and CDR2 YSYEKL.

With regard to this clonotype: A much larger clone lies a single base off, so this may be a read error. The genes are TRBV6-6 and TRBJ1-2, with 7 bases fitting TRBD1. The CDR3 runs 13 residues. CDR1 is MNHNY, CDR2 SVGAGI, per germline (reference sequence). With 9 bases clipped from V and 4 bases from J, the junction kept 8 bases outside the gene matches. The CDR3 DNA is TGTGCCAGTGAGGCCAGGGACAGCTATGGCTACACCTTC. This codes for CASEARDSYGYTF.

To note about this clonotype: Because it lacks the conserved phenylalanine or tryptophan at the end, this CDR3 is likely a read error. J is TRBJ1-1 and V is TRBV5-4, with D uncertain. This CDR3 has 13 amino acids. Germline CDR1 and CDR2: SGHNT and YYREEE (reference sequence). The germline V and J ends were trimmed by 1 base and 0 bases, with 4 bases remaining between them. For the CDR3, the DNA is TGTGCCAGCAGCTTGACATTGAACACTGAAGCTTTCCTT. This encodes CASSLTLNTEAFL.

In the case of this clonotype: One end of the junction fails to match germline, which may point to a read error. The V call is TRBV7-9, the J call TRBJ1-5; a weak D match, TRBD1 (6 bases). This CDR3 contains 15 residues. Germline loops: CDR1 SEHNR, CDR2 FQNEAQ (reference sequence). CDR3 DNA: TGTGCCAGTAGCTCACGACTACAGGGAACTCAGCCCCAGCATTTT. Its protein product is CASSSRLQGTQPQHF.

With respect to this clonotype: This may come from a read error, since a much larger clone is one base off. The chain employs TRBV6-5 and TRBJ2-7; 10 bases are a match to TRBD1. The CDR3 is 14 residues long. The germline V gene encodes CDR1 MNHEY and CDR2 SVGAGI. Here the CDR3 reads CAGRDRGQTYEQYF. The CDR3 DNA is TGTGCCGGCAGGGACAGGGGTCAAACCTACGAGCAGTACTTC.

There are a few counts of this clonotype. The CDR3 bases are TGTGCCAGCAGCTTAGTGGTAGGGATTCAGTACTTC. Protein product: CASSLVVGIQYF. V gene TRBV7-9 combines with J gene TRBJ2-5; D gene uncertain. CDR1 SEHNR and CDR2 FQNEAQ come from the germline V gene (reference sequence). The CDR3 extends over 12 amino acids. Trimming removed 1 base from V and 11 bases from J, with 11 bases in between.

This clonotype came up many times. In DNA, the CDR3 is TGCAGCGTGGCTGGGACGGCGGGGCGTACTGAAGCTTTCTTT. It encodes CSVAGTAGRTEAFF. The chain uses TRBV29-1 and TRBJ1-1; a weak D match, TRBD1 (5 bases). With 6 bases removed from V and 5 bases from J, the gap between germline ends came to 19 bases. The CDR3 length is 14 residues. From germline, CDR1 is SQVTM and CDR2 ANQGSEA. Variable domain in full (rest from reference TRBV29-1 and TRBJ1-1): SAVISQKPSRDICQRGTSLTIQCQVDSQVTMMFWYRQQPGQSLTLIATANQGSEATYESGFVIDKFPISRPNLTFSTLTVSNMSPEDSSIYLCSVAGTAGRTEAFFGQGTRLTVV.